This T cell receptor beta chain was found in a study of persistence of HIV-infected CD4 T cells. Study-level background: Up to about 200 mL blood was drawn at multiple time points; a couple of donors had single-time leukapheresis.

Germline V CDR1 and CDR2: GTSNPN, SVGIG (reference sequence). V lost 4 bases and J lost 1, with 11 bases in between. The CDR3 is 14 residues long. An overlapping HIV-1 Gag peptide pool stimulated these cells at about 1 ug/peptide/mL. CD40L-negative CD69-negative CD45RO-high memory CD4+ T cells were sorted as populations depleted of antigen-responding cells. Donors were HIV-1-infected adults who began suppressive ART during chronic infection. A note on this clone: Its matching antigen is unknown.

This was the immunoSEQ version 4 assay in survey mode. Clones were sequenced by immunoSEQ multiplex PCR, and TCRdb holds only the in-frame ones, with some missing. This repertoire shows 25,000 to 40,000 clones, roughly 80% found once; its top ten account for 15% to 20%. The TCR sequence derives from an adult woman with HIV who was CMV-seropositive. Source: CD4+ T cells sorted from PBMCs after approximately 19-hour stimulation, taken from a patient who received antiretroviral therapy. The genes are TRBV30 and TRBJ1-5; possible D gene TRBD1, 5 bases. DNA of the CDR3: TGTGCCTGGACCCAGGGTTGGAGCAATCAGCCCCAGCATTTT. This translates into CAWTQGWSNQPQHF.